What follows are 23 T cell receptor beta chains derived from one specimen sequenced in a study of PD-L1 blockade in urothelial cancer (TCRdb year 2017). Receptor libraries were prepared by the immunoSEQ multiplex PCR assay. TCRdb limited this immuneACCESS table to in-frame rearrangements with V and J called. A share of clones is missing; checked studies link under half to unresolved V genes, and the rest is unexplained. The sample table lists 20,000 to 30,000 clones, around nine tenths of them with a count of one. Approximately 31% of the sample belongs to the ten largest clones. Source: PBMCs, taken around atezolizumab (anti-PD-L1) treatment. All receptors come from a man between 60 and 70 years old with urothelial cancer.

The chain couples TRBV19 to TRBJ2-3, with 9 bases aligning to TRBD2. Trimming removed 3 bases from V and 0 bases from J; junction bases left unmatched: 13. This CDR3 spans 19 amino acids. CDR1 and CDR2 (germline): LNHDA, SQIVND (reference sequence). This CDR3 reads CASSMALAGRNPSTDTQYF. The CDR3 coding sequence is TGTGCCAGTAGTATGGCGCTAGCGGGACGTAACCCTAGCACAGATACGCAGTATTTT.

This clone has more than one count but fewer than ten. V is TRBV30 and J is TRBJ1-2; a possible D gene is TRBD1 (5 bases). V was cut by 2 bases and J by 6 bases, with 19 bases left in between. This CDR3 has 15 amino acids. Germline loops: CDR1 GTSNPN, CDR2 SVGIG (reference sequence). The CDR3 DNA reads TGTGCCTGGAGTCCCGCGGGGGGATTATCTGATGGCTACACCTTC. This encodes CAWSPAGGLSDGYTF.

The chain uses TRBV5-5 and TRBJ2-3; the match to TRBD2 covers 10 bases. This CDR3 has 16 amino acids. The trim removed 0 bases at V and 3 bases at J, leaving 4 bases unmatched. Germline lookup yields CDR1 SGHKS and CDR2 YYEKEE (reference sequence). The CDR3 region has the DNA TGTGCCAGCAGCTTGGGGGTAGCGGGGGGAACAGATACGCAGTATTTT. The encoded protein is CASSLGVAGGTDTQYF.

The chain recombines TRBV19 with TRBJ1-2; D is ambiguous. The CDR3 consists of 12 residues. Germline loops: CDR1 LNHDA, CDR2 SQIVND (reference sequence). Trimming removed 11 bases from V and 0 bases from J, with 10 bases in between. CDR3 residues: CAASRTNYGYTF. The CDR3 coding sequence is TGTGCCGCCTCTAGGACTAACTATGGCTACACCTTC. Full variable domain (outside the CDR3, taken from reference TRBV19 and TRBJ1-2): DGGITQSPKYLFRKEGQNVTLSCEQNLNHDAMYWYRQDPGQGLRLIYYSQIVNDFQKGDIAEGYSVSREKKESFPLTVTSAQKNPTAFYLCAASRTNYGYTFGSGTRLTVV.

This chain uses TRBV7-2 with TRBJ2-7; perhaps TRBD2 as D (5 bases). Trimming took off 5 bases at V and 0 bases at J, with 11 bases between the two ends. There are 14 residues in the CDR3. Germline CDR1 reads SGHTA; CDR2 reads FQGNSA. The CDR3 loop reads CASSPRTGSYEQYF. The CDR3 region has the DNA TGTGCCAGCAGCCCGAGGACTGGCTCCTACGAGCAGTACTTC.

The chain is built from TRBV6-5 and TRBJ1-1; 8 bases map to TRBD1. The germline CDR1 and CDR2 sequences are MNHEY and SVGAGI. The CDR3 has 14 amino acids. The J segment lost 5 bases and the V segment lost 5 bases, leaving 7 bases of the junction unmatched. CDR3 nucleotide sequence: TGTGCCAGCAGTGTCGGACAGGGAAGAACTGAAGCTTTCTTT. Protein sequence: CASSVGQGRTEAFF.

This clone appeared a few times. The CDR3 nucleotides are TGTGCCAGCAGTTTACAGGGGGGTGAAGCTTTCTTT. Translation gives CASSLQGGEAFF. The chain carries TRBV6-6 and TRBJ1-1; 8 positions match TRBD1. The CDR3 loop spans 12 amino acids. The junction had 2 bases not matched to a gene; V was cut back by 4 bases and J by 7 bases. CDR1 MNHNY and CDR2 SVGAGI come from the germline V gene (reference sequence).

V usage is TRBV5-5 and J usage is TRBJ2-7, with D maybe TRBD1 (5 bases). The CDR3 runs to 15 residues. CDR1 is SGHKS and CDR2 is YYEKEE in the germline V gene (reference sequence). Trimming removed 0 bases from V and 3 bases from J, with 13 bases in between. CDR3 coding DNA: TGTGCCAGCAGCTTGGTTGCAGGGTTAAGCTACGAGCAGTACTTC. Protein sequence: CASSLVAGLSYEQYF. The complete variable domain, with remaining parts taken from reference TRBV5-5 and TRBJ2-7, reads DAGVTQSPTHLIKTRGQQVTLRCSPISGHKSVSWYQQVLGQGPQFIFQYYEKEERGRGNFPDRFSARQFPNYSSELNVNALLLGDSALYLCASSLVAGLSYEQYFGPGTRLTVT.

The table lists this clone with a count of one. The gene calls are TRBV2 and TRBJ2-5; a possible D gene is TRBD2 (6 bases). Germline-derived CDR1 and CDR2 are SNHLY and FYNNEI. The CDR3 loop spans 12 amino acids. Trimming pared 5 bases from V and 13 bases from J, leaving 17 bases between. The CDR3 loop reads CASSRTPSVRYF. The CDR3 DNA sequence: TGTGCCAGCAGTAGAACCCCTAGCGTAAGGTACTTC.

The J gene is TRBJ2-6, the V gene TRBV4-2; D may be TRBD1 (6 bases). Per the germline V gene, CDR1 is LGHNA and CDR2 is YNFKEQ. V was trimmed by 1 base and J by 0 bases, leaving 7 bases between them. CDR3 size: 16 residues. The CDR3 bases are TGTGCCAGCAGCCAAGGGGACATCTCTGGGGCCAACGTCCTGACTTTC. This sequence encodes CASSQGDISGANVLTF.

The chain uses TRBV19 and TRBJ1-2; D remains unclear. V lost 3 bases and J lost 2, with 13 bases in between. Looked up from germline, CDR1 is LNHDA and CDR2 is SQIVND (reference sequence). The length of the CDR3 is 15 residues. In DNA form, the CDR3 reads TGTGCCAGTAGTATCTCAGGAGGGTGGAACTATGGCTACACCTTC. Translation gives CASSISGGWNYGYTF.

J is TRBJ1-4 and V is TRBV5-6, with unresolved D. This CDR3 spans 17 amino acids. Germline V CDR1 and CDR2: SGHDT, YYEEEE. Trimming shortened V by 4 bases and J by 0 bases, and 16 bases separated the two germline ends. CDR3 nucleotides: TGTGCCAGCAGCGCAGCCTTAGACACCGCAACTAATGAAAAACTGTTTTTT. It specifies CASSAALDTATNEKLFF.

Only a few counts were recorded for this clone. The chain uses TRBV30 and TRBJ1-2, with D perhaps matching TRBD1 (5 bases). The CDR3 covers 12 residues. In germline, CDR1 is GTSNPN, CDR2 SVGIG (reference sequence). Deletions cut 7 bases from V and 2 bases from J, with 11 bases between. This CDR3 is CASTNRNYGYTF. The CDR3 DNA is TGTGCCTCTACCAACAGGAACTATGGCTACACCTTC.

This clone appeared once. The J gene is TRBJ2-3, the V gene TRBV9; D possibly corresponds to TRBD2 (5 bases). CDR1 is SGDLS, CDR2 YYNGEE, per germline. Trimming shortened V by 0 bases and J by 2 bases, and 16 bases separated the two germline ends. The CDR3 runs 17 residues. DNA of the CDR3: TGTGCCAGCAGCGTAGGAGTACTAGGACCGGCCACAGATACGCAGTATTTT. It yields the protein CASSVGVLGPATDTQYF.

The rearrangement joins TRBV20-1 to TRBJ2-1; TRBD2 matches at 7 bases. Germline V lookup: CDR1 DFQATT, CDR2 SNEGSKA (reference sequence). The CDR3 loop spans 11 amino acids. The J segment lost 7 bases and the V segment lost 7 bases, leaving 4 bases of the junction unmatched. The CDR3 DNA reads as TGCAGTGGGTCTAGCGGTAATGAGCAGTTCTTC. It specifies CSGSSGNEQFF.

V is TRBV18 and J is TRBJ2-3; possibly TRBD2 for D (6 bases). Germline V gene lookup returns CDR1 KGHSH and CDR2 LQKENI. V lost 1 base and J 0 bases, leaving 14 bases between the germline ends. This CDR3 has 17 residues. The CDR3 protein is CASSPQQTGASTDTQYF. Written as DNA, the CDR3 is TGTGCCAGCTCACCACAGCAAACGGGAGCTAGCACAGATACGCAGTATTTT.

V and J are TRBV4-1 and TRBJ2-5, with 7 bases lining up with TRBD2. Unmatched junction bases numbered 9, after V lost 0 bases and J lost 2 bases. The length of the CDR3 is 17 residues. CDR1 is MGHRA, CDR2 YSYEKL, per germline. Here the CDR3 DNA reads TGCGCCAGCAGCCAAGATCCCAGCGGGGCCCAACAAGAGACCCAGTACTTC. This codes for CASSQDPSGAQQETQYF.

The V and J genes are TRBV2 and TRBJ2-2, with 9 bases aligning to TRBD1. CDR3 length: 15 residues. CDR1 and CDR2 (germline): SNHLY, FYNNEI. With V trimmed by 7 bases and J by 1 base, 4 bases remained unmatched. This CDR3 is CASTQGQGNTGELFF. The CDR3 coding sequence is TGTGCCAGCACACAGGGACAGGGGAACACCGGGGAGCTGTTTTTT.

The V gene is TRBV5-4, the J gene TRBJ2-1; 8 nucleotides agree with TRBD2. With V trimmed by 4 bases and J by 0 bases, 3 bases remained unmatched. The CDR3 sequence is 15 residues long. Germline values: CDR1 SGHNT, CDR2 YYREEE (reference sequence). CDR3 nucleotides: TGTGCCAGCAGCCGCGGGAGGAGCTCCTACAATGAGCAGTTCTTC. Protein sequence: CASSRGRSSYNEQFF.

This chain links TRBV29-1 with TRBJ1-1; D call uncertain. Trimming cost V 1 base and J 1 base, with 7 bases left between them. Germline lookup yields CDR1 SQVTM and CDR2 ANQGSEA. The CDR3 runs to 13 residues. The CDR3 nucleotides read TGCAGCGTTGAAGGGAGGGCGAACACTGAAGCTTTCTTT. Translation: CSVEGRANTEAFF.

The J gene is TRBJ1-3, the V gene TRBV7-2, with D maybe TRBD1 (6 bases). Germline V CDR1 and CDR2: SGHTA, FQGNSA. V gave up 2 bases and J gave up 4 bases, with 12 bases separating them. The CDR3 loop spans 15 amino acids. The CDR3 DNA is TGTGCCAGCAGCTTATACCCAGGGGTCGGAAACACCATATATTTT. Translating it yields CASSLYPGVGNTIYF.

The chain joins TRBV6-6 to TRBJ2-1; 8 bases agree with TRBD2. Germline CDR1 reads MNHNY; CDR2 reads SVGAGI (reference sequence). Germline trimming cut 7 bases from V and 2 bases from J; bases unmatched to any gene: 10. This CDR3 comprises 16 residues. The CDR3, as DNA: TGTGCCAGCACCCCTCTCCCGGGACTAGCCTACAATGAGCAGTTCTTC. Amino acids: CASTPLPGLAYNEQFF.

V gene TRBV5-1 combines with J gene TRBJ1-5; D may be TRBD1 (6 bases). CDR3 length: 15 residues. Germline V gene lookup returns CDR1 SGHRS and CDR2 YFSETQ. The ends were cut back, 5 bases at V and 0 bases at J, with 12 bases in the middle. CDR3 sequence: CASRLTGNSNQPQHF. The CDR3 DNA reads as TGCGCCAGCAGATTAACAGGGAATAGCAATCAGCCCCAGCATTTT.